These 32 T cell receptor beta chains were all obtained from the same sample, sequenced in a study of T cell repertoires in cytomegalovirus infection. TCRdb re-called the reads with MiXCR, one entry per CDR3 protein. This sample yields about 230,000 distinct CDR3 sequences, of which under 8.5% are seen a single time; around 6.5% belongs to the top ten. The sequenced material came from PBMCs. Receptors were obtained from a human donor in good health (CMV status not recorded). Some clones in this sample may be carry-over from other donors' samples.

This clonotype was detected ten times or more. The CDR3 DNA is TGTGCCAGCAGTCAGGGGATCGGGGAGCTGTTTTTT. It codes for CASSQGIGELFF. V is TRBV7-3 and J is TRBJ2-2; maybe TRBD1 (6 bases). The CDR3 contains 12 residues. Germline values: CDR1 SGHTA, CDR2 FQGTGA. V dropped 6 bases and J dropped 7 bases, with 9 bases sitting between them.

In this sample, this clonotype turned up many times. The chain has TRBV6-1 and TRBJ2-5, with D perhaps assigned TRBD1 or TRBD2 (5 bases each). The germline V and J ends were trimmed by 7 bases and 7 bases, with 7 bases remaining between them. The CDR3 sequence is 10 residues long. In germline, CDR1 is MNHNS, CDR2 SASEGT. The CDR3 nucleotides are TGTGCCAGCACGGGGACGACCCAGTACTTC. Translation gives CASTGTTQYF.

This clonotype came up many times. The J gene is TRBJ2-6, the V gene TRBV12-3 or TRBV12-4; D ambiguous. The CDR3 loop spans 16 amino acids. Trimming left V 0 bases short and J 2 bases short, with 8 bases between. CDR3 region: CASSLAGGTGANVLTF. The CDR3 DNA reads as TGTGCCAGCAGTTTAGCCGGCGGAACTGGGGCCAACGTCCTGACTTTC.

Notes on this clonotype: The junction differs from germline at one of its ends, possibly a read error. CDR3 sequence: CASSPVGTGFGYNF. The CDR3 DNA follows: TGTGCCAGCAGCCCCGTCGGCACAGGGTTTGGCTACAACTTC. The J gene is TRBJ1-2, the V gene TRBV5-3, with D perhaps matching TRBD1 (6 bases). TRBV5-3 is known as an ORF, though its function is uncertain. This CDR3 is 14 amino acids long.

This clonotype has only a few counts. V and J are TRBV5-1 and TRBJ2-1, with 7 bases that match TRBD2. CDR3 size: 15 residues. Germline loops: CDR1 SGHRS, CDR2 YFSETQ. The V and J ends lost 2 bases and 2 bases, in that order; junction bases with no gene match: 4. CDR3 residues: CASSFDGGTYNEQFF. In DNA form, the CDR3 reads TGCGCCAGCAGCTTCGACGGGGGGACCTACAATGAGCAGTTCTTC.

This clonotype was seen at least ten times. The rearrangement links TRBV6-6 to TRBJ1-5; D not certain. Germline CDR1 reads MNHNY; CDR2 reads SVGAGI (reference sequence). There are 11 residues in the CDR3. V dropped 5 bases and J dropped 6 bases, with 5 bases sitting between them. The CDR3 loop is CASSGVQPQHF. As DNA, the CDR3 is TGTGCCAGCAGTGGCGTTCAGCCCCAGCATTTT.

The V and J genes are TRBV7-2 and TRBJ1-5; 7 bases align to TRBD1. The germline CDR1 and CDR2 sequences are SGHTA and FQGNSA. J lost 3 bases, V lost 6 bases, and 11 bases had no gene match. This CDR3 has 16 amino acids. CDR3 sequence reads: CASSYEGRGNNQPQHF. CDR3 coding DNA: TGTGCCAGCAGTTACGAAGGCAGGGGGAACAATCAGCCCCAGCATTTT.

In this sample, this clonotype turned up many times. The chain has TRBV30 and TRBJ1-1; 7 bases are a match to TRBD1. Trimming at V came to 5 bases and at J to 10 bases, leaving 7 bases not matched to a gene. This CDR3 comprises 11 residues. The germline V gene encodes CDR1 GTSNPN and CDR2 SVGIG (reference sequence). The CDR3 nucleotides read TGTGCCTGGGTCAGGGGGGACGCAGCTTTCTTT. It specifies CAWVRGDAAFF.

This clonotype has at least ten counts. The DNA for the CDR3 is TGTGCCAGCAGTGAACGGGACATCAGGGACTACGAGCAGTACTTC. It encodes CASSERDIRDYEQYF. The chain combines TRBV6-2 or TRBV6-3 with TRBJ2-7; D is possibly TRBD1 (6 bases). The CDR3 loop spans 15 amino acids. Germline-derived CDR1 and CDR2 are MNHEY and SVGEGT. Trimming shortened V by 5 bases and J by 3 bases, and 17 bases separated the two germline ends.

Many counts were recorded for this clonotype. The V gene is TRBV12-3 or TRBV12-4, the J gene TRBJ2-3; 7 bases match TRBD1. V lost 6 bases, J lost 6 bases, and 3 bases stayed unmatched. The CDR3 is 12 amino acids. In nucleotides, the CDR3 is TGTGCCAGCAGCGGCAGGGGGGATACGCAGTATTTT. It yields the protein CASSGRGDTQYF.

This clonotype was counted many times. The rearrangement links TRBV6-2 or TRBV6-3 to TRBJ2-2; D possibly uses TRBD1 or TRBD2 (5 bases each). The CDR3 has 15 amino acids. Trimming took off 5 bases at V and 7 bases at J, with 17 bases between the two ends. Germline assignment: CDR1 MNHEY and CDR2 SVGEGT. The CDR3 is CASSGQGTKSGELFF. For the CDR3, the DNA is TGTGCCAGCAGTGGACAAGGGACCAAAAGCGGGGAGCTGTTTTTT.

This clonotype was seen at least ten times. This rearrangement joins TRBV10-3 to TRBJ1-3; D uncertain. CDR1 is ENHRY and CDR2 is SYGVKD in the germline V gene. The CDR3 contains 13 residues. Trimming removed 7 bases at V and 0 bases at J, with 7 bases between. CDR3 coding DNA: TGTGCCATCATGCAGGTCTCTGGAAACACCATATATTTT. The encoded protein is CAIMQVSGNTIYF.

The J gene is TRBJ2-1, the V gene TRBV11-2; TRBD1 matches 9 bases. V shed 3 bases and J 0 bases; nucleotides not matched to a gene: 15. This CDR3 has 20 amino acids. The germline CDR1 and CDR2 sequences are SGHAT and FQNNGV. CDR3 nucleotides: TGTGCCAGCAGCTTTCCACAGGGGGCCTTAGCTCTGAGCTCCTACAATGAGCAGTTCTTC. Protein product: CASSFPQGALALSSYNEQFF.

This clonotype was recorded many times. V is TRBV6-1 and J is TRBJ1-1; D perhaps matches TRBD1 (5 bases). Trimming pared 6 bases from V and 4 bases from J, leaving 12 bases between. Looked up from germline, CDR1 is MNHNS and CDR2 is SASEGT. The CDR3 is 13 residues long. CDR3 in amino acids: CASRRAGRTEAFF. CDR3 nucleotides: TGTGCCAGCAGGAGGGCAGGGCGCACTGAAGCTTTCTTT.

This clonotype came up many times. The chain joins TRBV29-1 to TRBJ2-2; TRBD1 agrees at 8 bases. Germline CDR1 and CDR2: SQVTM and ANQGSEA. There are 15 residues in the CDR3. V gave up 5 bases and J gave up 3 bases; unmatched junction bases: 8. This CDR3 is CSVFQGARDTGELFF. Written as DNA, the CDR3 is TGCAGCGTTTTTCAGGGGGCGCGCGACACCGGGGAGCTGTTTTTT.

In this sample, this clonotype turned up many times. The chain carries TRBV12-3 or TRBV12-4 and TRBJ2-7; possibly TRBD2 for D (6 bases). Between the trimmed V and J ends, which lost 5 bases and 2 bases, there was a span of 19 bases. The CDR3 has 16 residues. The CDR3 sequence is CASSVAGGDQPYEQYF. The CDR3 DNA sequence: TGTGCCAGCAGTGTCGCGGGCGGGGATCAACCCTACGAGCAGTACTTC.

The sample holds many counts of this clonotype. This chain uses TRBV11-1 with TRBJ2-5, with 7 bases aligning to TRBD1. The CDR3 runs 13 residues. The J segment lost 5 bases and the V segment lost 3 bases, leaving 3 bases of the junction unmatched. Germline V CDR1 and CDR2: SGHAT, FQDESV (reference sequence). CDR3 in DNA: TGTGCCAGCAGCTTTAAGGGGGCGGAGACCCAGTACTTC. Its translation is CASSFKGAETQYF.

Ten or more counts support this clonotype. This CDR3 reads CASSSQRGGQGNEQFF. The CDR3 DNA sequence: TGTGCCAGCAGTTCCCAGCGGGGGGGACAGGGCAATGAGCAGTTCTTC. The chain recombines TRBV28 with TRBJ2-1, with a weak D call TRBD2 (10 bases). Germline CDR1 reads MDHEN; CDR2 reads SYDVKM. The V end lost 4 bases, the J end lost 6 bases, and 19 bases lay between the germline ends. The CDR3 extends over 16 amino acids. The full variable domain, in which reference TRBV28 and TRBJ2-1 provide the parts outside the CDR3, is DVKVTQSSRYLVKRTGEKVFLECVQDMDHENMFWYRQDPGLGLRLIYFSYDVKMKEKGDIPEGYSVSREKKERFSLILESASTNQTSMYLCASSSQRGGQGNEQFFGPGTRLTVL.

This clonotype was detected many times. CDR3 sequence: CASSRSQGLAPQETQYF. Written as DNA, the CDR3 is TGTGCCAGCAGCCGCAGCCAAGGACTAGCCCCCCAAGAGACCCAGTACTTC. This chain connects TRBV27 to TRBJ2-5; 8 positions agree with TRBD2. Germline CDR1 and CDR2: MNHEY and SMNVEV (reference sequence). This CDR3 contains 17 residues. The junction had 13 bases not matched to a gene; V was cut back by 6 bases and J by 1 base.

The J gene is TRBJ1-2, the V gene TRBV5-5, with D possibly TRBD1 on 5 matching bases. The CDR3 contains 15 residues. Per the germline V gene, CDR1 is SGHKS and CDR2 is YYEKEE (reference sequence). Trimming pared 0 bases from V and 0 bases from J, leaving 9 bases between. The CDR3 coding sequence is TGTGCCAGCAGCTTGGCGGACACCTCTAACTATGGCTACACCTTC. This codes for CASSLADTSNYGYTF.

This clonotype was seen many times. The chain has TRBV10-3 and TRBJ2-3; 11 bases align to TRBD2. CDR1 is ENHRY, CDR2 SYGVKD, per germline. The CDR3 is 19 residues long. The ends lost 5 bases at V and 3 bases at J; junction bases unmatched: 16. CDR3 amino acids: CAISHVARLAGGRTDTQYF. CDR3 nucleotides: TGTGCCATCAGTCATGTCGCTCGGCTAGCGGGGGGCAGGACAGATACGCAGTATTTT.

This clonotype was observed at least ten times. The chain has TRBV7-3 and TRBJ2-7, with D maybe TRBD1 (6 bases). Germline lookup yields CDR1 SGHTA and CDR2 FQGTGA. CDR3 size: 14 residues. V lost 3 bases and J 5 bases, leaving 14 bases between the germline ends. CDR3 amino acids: CASSFSQGSHEQYF. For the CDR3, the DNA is TGTGCCAGCAGCTTTAGTCAGGGGTCCCACGAGCAGTACTTC.

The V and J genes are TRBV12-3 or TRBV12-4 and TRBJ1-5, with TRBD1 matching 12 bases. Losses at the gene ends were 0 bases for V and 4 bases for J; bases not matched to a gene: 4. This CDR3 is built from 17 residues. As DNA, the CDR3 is TGTGCCAGCAGTTTAGCGCGGGACAGGGGGCGTAATCAGCCCCAGCATTTT. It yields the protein CASSLARDRGRNQPQHF.

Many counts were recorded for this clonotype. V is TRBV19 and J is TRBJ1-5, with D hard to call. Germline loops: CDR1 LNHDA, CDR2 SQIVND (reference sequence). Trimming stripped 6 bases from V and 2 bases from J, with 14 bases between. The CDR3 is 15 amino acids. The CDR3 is CASSSAVQGNQPQHF. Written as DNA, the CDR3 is TGTGCCAGTAGCTCGGCGGTCCAGGGCAATCAGCCCCAGCATTTT.

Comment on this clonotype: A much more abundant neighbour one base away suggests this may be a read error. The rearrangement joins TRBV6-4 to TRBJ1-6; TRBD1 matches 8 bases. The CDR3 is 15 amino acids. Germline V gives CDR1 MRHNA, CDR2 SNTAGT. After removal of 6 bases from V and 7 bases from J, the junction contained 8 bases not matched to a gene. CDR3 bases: TGTGCCAGCAGGCCCTCGGGACAGGACAATTCACCCCTCCACTTT. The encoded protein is CASRPSGQDNSPLHF.

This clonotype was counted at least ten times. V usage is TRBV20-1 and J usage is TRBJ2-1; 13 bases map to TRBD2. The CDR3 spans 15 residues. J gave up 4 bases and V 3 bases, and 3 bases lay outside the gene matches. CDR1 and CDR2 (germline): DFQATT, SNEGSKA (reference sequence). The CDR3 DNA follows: TGCAGTGCTAGTTCGACTAGCGGGGGGTACAATGAGCAGTTCTTC. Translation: CSASSTSGGYNEQFF.

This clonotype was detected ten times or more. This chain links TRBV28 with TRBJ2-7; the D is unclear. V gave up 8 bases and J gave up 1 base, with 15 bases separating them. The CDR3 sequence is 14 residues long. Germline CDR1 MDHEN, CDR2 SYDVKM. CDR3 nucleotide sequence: TGTGCCAGCTTCCAAGGTGTGTATTCCTACGAGCAGTACTTC. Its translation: CASFQGVYSYEQYF.

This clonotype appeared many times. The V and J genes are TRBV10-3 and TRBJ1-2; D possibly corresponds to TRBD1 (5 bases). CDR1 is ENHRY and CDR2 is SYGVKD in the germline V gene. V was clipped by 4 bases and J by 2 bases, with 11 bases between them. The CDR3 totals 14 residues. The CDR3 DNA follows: TGTGCCATCAGTGGGGATCAGGGCAACTATGGCTACACCTTC. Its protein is CAISGDQGNYGYTF.

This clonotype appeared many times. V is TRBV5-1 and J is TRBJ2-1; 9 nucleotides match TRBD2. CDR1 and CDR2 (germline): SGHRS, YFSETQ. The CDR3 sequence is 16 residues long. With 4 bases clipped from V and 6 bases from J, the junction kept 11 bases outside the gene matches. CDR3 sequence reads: CASSEEGLASANEQFF. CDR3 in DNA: TGCGCCAGCAGCGAAGAGGGACTAGCAAGTGCCAATGAGCAGTTCTTC.

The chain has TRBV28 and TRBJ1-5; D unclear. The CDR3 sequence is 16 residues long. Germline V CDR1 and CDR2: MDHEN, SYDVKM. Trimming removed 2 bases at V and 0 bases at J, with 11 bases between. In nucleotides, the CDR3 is TGTGCCAGCAGTTTAAGGCAATCGCATAGCAATCAGCCCCAGCATTTT. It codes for CASSLRQSHSNQPQHF.

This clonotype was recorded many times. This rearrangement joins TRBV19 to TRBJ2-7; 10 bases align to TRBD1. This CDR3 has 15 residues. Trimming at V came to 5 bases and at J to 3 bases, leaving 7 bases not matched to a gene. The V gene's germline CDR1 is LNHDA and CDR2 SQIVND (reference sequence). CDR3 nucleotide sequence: TGTGCCAGTAGTGTCCCGGGACAGGGGCTCTACGAGCAGTACTTC. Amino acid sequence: CASSVPGQGLYEQYF.

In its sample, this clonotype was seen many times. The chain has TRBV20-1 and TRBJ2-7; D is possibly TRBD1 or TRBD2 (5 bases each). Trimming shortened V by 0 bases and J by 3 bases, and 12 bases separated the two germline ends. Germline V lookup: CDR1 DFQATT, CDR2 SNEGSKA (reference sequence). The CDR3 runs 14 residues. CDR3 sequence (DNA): TGCAGTGCTAGAGACGAGGGGCCGGTCTACGAGCAGTACTTC. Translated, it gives CSARDEGPVYEQYF.